The 24 T cell receptor beta chains below were found in one sample sequenced in a study of T cells after yellow fever vaccination. One entry per CDR3 protein, called by TCRdb with MiXCR from the 5' RACE reads. The sample yields approximately 330,000 distinct CDR3 sequences, under 15% seen once. The sample in question was CD4+ T cells sorted from PBMCs, obtained 15 days after the yellow fever booster vaccination. The receptors shown here come from a man younger than 35 who received the YFV17D yellow fever vaccine.

This clonotype occurred many times. The genes are TRBV7-9 and TRBJ2-5; D not resolved. Germline-derived CDR1 and CDR2 are SEHNR and FQNEAQ (reference sequence). CDR3 size: 12 residues. V shed 5 bases and J shed 1 base, with 5 bases lying between them. CDR3 in amino acids: CASSLPQETQYF. The CDR3 nucleotides read TGTGCCAGCAGCCTCCCCCAAGAGACCCAGTACTTC. The variable domain in full, with the rest retrieved from reference TRBV7-9 and TRBJ2-5, is DTGVSQNPRHKITKRGQNVTFRCDPISEHNRLYWYRQTLGQGPEFLTYFQNEAQLEKSRLLSDRFSAERPKGSFSTLEIQRTEQGDSAMYLCASSLPQETQYFGPGTRLLVL.

In its sample, this clonotype was seen a few times. The gene calls are TRBV9 and TRBJ2-3; the match to TRBD1 covers 8 bases. This CDR3 is 14 amino acids long. The germline gives CDR1 SGDLS, CDR2 YYNGEE. V was clipped by 3 bases and J by 2 bases; unmatched bases: 2. CDR3 in amino acids: CASSGQGYTDTQYF. DNA for the CDR3: TGTGCCAGCAGCGGACAGGGGTACACAGATACGCAGTATTTT.

This clonotype was seen more than once but under ten times. V gene TRBV7-9 combines with J gene TRBJ1-1; the D gene is possibly TRBD1 (5 bases). The germline V gene encodes CDR1 SEHNR and CDR2 FQNEAQ (reference sequence). Between the trimmed V and J ends, which lost 3 bases and 7 bases, there was a span of 12 bases. This CDR3 is built from 13 residues. The CDR3 DNA reads as TGTGCCAGCAGCTTTCCCCCCAGGGATGAAGCTTTCTTT. It yields the protein CASSFPPRDEAFF.

This clonotype has more than one count but fewer than ten. V is TRBV20-1 and J is TRBJ1-5; TRBD1 matches 9 bases. V was clipped by 5 bases and J by 6 bases; unmatched bases: 5. The CDR3 covers 13 residues. Germline CDR1 reads DFQATT; CDR2 reads SNEGSKA (reference sequence). CDR3 DNA: TGCAGTGCTTCCAGACAGGGGGGTCAGCCCCAGCATTTT. Translated: CSASRQGGQPQHF.

This clonotype was seen ten or more times. V and J are TRBV2 and TRBJ2-5; a weak D match, TRBD2 (5 bases). V was pared by 6 bases and J by 0 bases, with 5 bases between. Looked up from germline, CDR1 is SNHLY and CDR2 is FYNNEI. This CDR3 spans 12 amino acids. The CDR3 bases are TGTGCCAGCAGGGGAGACCAAGAGACCCAGTACTTC. It is translated as CASRGDQETQYF.

V and J are TRBV7-3 and TRBJ2-6, with TRBD1 matching 7 bases. This CDR3 spans 15 amino acids. The V segment lost 5 bases and the J segment 2 bases; nucleotides outside the gene matches: 3. Germline CDR1 and CDR2: SGHTA and FQGTGA. The CDR3 loop is CASSEQGPGANVLTF. In DNA, the CDR3 is TGTGCCAGCAGCGAACAGGGGCCTGGGGCCAACGTCCTGACTTTC.

This clonotype was observed a handful of times. This chain connects TRBV12-3 or TRBV12-4 to TRBJ2-3, with 7 bases that match TRBD2. V shed 7 bases, J shed 0 bases, and the junction held 10 bases outside the gene matches. The CDR3 runs 16 residues. For the CDR3, the DNA is TGTGCCAGCACCCCCCGACTAGCCTTGAGCACAGATACGCAGTATTTT. Translating gives CASTPRLALSTDTQYF.

This clonotype was observed many times. The J gene is TRBJ1-4, the V gene TRBV4-3; no reliable D call. The CDR3 runs 16 residues. Per germline, CDR1 LGHNA and CDR2 YSLEER. V dropped 0 bases and J dropped 8 bases, with 16 bases sitting between them. CDR3 in amino acids: CASSQDWTAMTEKLFF. The CDR3 coding sequence is TGCGCCAGCAGCCAAGATTGGACGGCCATGACCGAAAAACTGTTTTTT.

The rearrangement uses TRBV6-6 and TRBJ1-1; TRBD1 matches at 10 bases. Germline trimming cut 5 bases from V and 3 bases from J; bases unmatched to any gene: 6. The CDR3 is 15 residues long. CDR1 is MNHNY, CDR2 SVGAGI, per germline (reference sequence). The CDR3 spells CASSPRDRGDTEAFF. The DNA of the CDR3 is TGTGCCAGCAGTCCCCGGGACAGGGGAGACACTGAAGCTTTCTTT.

This clonotype was picked up many times. V usage is TRBV4-3 and J usage is TRBJ1-4, with 7 positions matching TRBD1. Germline V gene data show CDR1 as LGHNA and CDR2 as YSLEER. The CDR3 extends over 14 amino acids. The J segment lost 10 bases and the V segment lost 0 bases, leaving 5 bases of the junction unmatched. In nucleotides, the CDR3 is TGCGCCAGCAGCCAAGACAGGGGGGCGCGAAAACTGTTTTTT. Amino acid sequence: CASSQDRGARKLFF.

This clonotype was seen a few times. V usage is TRBV6-2 or TRBV6-3 and J usage is TRBJ2-5, with a tentative D call TRBD1 (5 bases). The V gene lost 2 bases and the J gene lost 5 bases, with 12 bases spanning the gap. CDR3 size: 14 residues. Germline V gives CDR1 MNHEY, CDR2 SVGEGT. The CDR3 DNA follows: TGTGCCAGCAGTTACGGTGGGGCCGGGGAGACCCAGTACTTC. It yields the protein CASSYGGAGETQYF.

The chain recombines TRBV6-5 with TRBJ1-5, with no clear D. Germline CDR1 reads MNHEY; CDR2 reads SVGAGI. The length of the CDR3 is 13 residues. Trimming left V 0 bases short and J 7 bases short, with 7 bases between. CDR3 sequence (DNA): TGTGCCAGCAGTTACTCGTTTGGGCAGCCCCAGCATTTT. It encodes CASSYSFGQPQHF.

This clonotype was counted only a few times. V gene TRBV20-1 combines with J gene TRBJ1-3; a possible D gene is TRBD1 (5 bases). The CDR3 contains 14 residues. Trimming took off 2 bases at V and 2 bases at J, with 10 bases between the two ends. Germline lookup yields CDR1 DFQATT and CDR2 SNEGSKA (reference sequence). The CDR3 protein is CSARRGSTGNTIYF. CDR3 bases: TGCAGTGCTAGAAGGGGATCGACTGGAAACACCATATATTTT.

The chain is built from TRBV11-2 and TRBJ2-6; no clear D. The V gene's germline CDR1 is SGHAT and CDR2 FQNNGV. Deletions cut 0 bases from V and 0 bases from J, with 9 bases between. CDR3 length: 17 residues. CDR3 region: CASSLDARFSGANVLTF. For the CDR3, the DNA is TGTGCCAGCAGCTTAGACGCTAGGTTCTCTGGGGCCAACGTCCTGACTTTC. Full variable domain (rest looked up from reference TRBV11-2 and TRBJ2-6): EAGVAQSPRYKIIEKRQSVAFWCNPISGHATLYWYQQILGQGPKLLIQFQNNGVVDDSQLPKDRFSAERLKGVDSTLKIQPAKLEDSAVYLCASSLDARFSGANVLTFGAGSRLTVL.

This clonotype was recorded a few times. The rearrangement joins TRBV20-1 to TRBJ1-2, with 10 bases identical to TRBD1. CDR1 and CDR2 from the germline V gene are DFQATT and SNEGSKA (reference sequence). V lost 5 bases and J lost 5; bases outside the gene matches: 8. The CDR3 has 14 amino acids. Here the CDR3 DNA reads TGCAGTGCTTACCGGGACAGGGGAGGGTATGGCTACACCTTC. It codes for CSAYRDRGGYGYTF.

In its sample, this clonotype was seen a few times. The V and J genes are TRBV5-1 and TRBJ1-5; 8 nucleotides agree with TRBD1. The V and J ends lost 4 bases and 0 bases, in that order; junction bases with no gene match: 9. The CDR3 has 17 residues. The germline V gene encodes CDR1 SGHRS and CDR2 YFSETQ. CDR3 sequence reads: CASSVAPTGVSNQPQHF. Written as DNA, the CDR3 is TGCGCCAGCAGCGTAGCCCCGACAGGGGTTAGCAATCAGCCCCAGCATTTT. The full variable domain, rest sourced from reference TRBV5-1 and TRBJ1-5, is KAGVTQTPRYLIKTRGQQVTLSCSPISGHRSVSWYQQTPGQGLQFLFEYFSETQRNKGNFPGRFSGRQFSNSRSEMNVSTLELGDSALYLCASSVAPTGVSNQPQHFGDGTRLSIL.

This clonotype has a handful of counts. This chain connects TRBV12-3 or TRBV12-4 to TRBJ1-5; D is unresolved. V shed 5 bases and J shed 0 bases, with 11 bases lying between them. The CDR3 has 15 amino acids. The CDR3 bases are TGTGCCAGCAGTCCTTTTTCGGGTAGCAATCAGCCCCAGCATTTT. Protein: CASSPFSGSNQPQHF.

Ten or more counts support this clonotype. The CDR3 coding sequence is TGTGCCAGCAGCCAAGATAATGATCCTAGGGGACAAGAGACCCAGTACTTC. Protein product: CASSQDNDPRGQETQYF. V is TRBV4-2 and J is TRBJ2-5; tentatively, D is TRBD1 (5 bases). V lost 0 bases, J lost 2 bases, and 16 bases lay in between. Germline V lookup: CDR1 LGHNA, CDR2 YNFKEQ. The CDR3 length is 17 residues.

This clonotype was found a few times. The chain couples TRBV2 to TRBJ2-4; D not resolved. V gave up 5 bases and J gave up 11 bases, with 10 bases separating them. This CDR3 comprises 11 residues. Germline CDR1 SNHLY, CDR2 FYNNEI. As DNA, the CDR3 is TGTGCCAGCAGTCCATTCGCGGTTCAGTACTTC. It specifies CASSPFAVQYF.

This rearrangement joins TRBV5-1 to TRBJ2-5; 11 bases map to TRBD2. This CDR3 has 16 amino acids. Germline loops: CDR1 SGHRS, CDR2 YFSETQ. With 2 bases clipped from V and 1 base from J, the junction kept 4 bases outside the gene matches. DNA of the CDR3: TGCGCCAGCAGCTTCCATAGCGGGGGGGGCCAAGAGACCCAGTACTTC. Its translation: CASSFHSGGGQETQYF.

A few counts support this clonotype. The genes are TRBV6-5 and TRBJ1-6; D unclear. This CDR3 region has 17 residues. V lost 2 bases to trimming and J lost 3 bases, with 14 bases between them. In germline, CDR1 is MNHEY, CDR2 SVGAGI. In DNA form, the CDR3 reads TGTGCCAGCAGTTACACCGCAGGAGGATTCTATAATTCACCCCTCCACTTT. Amino acid sequence: CASSYTAGGFYNSPLHF.

The V and J genes are TRBV11-2 and TRBJ2-5; 9 bases line up with TRBD2. The J segment lost 4 bases and the V segment lost 0 bases, leaving 6 bases of the junction unmatched. The CDR3 totals 16 residues. The V gene's germline CDR1 is SGHAT and CDR2 FQNNGV. CDR3 nucleotide sequence: TGTGCCAGCAGCTTAGATCGTAGCGGGGGCATAGAGACCCAGTACTTC. Translation: CASSLDRSGGIETQYF.

The chain uses TRBV5-1 and TRBJ1-4; 9 nucleotides align to TRBD1. Germline V CDR1 and CDR2: SGHRS, YFSETQ. The CDR3 covers 15 residues. Losses at the gene ends were 3 bases for V and 5 bases for J; bases not matched to a gene: 5. The CDR3 here is CASSSQGAVNEKLFF. In DNA, the CDR3 is TGCGCCAGCAGCTCACAGGGGGCAGTCAATGAAAAACTGTTTTTT.

This clonotype showed up just a few times. The rearrangement joins TRBV12-3 or TRBV12-4 to TRBJ1-5; D might be TRBD1 (6 bases). Trimming removed 6 bases from V and 4 bases from J, with 13 bases in between. The CDR3 loop spans 14 amino acids. As DNA, the CDR3 is TGTGCCAGCAGGTCCGACAGGCGAAATCAGCCCCAGCATTTT. Its translation: CASRSDRRNQPQHF.